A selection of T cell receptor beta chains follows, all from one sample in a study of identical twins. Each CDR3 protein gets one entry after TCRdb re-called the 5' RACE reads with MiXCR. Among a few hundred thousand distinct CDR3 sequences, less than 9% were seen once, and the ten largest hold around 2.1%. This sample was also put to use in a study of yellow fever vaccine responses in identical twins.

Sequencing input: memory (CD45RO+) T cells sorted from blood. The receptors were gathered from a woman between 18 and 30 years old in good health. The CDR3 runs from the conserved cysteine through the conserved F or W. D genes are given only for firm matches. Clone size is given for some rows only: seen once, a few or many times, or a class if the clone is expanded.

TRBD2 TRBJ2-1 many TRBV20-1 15 CSARELAGGYNEQFF TGCAGTGCTAGAGAACTAGCGGGAGGGTACAATGAGCAGTTCTTC
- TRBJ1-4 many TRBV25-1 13 CASSEVWGEKLFF TGTGCCAGCAGTGAAGTCTGGGGTGAAAAACTGTTTTTT
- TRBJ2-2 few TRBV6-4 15 CASSAGAGVSGELFF TGTGCCAGCAGTGCTGGGGCAGGGGTCAGCGGGGAGCTGTTTTTT
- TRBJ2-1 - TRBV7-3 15 CASSSNRGNSGEQFF TGTGCCAGCAGCTCGAACCGCGGGAATAGTGGTGAGCAGTTCTTC
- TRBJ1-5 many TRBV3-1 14 CASSDRGRNQPQHF TGTGCCAGCAGCGACCGGGGCCGCAATCAGCCCCAGCATTTT
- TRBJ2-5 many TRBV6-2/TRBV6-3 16 CASSYSIWGSQETQYF TGTGCCAGCAGTTACTCGATTTGGGGGAGCCAAGAGACCCAGTACTTC
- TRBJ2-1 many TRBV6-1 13 CASRIGGMSEQFF TGTGCCAGCAGGATCGGGGGTATGAGTGAGCAGTTCTTC
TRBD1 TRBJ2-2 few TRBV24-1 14 CATMRRTGTGELFF TGTGCCACCATGAGACGGACAGGGACCGGGGAGCTGTTTTTT
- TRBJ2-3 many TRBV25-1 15 CASSEKVGSEDTQYF TGTGCCAGCAGTGAAAAGGTCGGCAGTGAAGATACGCAGTATTTT
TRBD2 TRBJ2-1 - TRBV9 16 CASSPPRAGGLDEQFF TGTGCCAGCAGCCCTCCAAGGGCGGGGGGCTTGGATGAGCAGTTCTTC
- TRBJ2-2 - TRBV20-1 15 CSANSGTGNTGELFF TGCAGTGCTAACTCCGGGACGGGCAACACCGGGGAGCTGTTTTTT
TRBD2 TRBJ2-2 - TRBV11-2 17 CASSLGLLAGGTGELFF TGTGCCAGCAGCTTAGGTCTTCTAGCGGGGGGCACCGGGGAGCTGTTTTTT
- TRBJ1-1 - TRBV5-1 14 CASSLAGGRDEAFF TGCGCCAGCAGCCTTGCGGGGGGCCGAGATGAAGCTTTCTTT
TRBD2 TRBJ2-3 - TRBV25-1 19 CASSESRWAGGPSTDTQYF TGTGCCAGCAGTGAATCCCGGTGGGCGGGGGGGCCTAGCACAGATACGCAGTATTTT
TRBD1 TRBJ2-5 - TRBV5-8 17 CASSSHRGLGAIETQYF TGTGCCAGCAGCTCCCACAGGGGGCTTGGGGCGATTGAGACCCAGTACTTC
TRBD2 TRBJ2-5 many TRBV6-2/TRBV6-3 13 CASSLAGRETQYF TGTGCCAGCAGTTTAGCGGGGCGAGAGACCCAGTACTTC
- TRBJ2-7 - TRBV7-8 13 CASSFPGYYEQYF TGTGCCAGCAGCTTCCCCGGCTACTACGAGCAGTACTTC